The present entry profiles one TCR beta chain with its context. The clone's antigen remains unknown. A far larger clone is one nucleotide away, so this likely arose from a read error. Because it lacks the conserved phenylalanine or tryptophan at the end, this CDR3 is likely a read error. Using the deep immunoSEQ assay, multiplex PCR amplified TCR CDR3 regions from genomic DNA. For each cell subset, the extracted genomic DNA was distributed evenly across all wells of several immunoSEQ 96-well plates, and each plate served as one replicate. For unsorted PBMC, roughly 330 ng of genomic DNA, equivalent to around 33,000 T cell genomes, went into each replicate PCR. Unsorted PBMC genomic DNA was sequenced across ten immunoSEQ deep assay plates. The purified libraries were quantified using a Qubit 3.0 fluorometer, sized with a Bioanalyzer 2100, and then quantified again using the KAPA Library Quantification kit. Every immunoSEQ 96-well plate was sequenced on a dedicated single-read 150-cycle Illumina NextSeq 550 flow cell. The paper's data handling went like this. The immunoSEQ output contained only junctional sequences without quality scores, so filtering could not match that applied to full-length reads. Sequences were annotated with PyIR, a Python wrapper for IgBLAST v1.9, using IMGT germline references to assign V/J genes and CDR3. Reads were removed for weak V/J assignments (E-value above 1e-6), missing CDR3, stop codons, out-of-frame junctions, or ambiguous translated residues. A V3J clonotype was defined by an identical inferred V gene, J gene, and CDR3 amino acid sequence. Percentage overlap between repertoires was computed as shared unique clonotypes divided by the size of the smaller repertoire. Repertoire richness was assessed with RTK rarefaction, the Chao1 estimator, and Recon v2.1 estimates of unobserved clonotypes. This immuneACCESS table, as held by TCRdb, lists in-frame sequences with V and J called but not all clones. Of the missing ones, under half trace to an unresolved V gene in checked studies; the others have no known cause. V and J calls and clone size are as listed in that table; D and trimming were resolved from the DNA. In this sample the table shows approximately 500,000 clones, roughly 80% of which occur a single time. The ten largest clones add up to 12% of the sample.

The sample originates from a study of shared clonotypes between healthy human individuals (dated by TCRdb to 2018 to 2021). Background on the whole study: A couple of women and three men aged 18 to 49 years were included in the cohort. To estimate repertoire size and how much clonotype sharing occurs between individuals, the study deeply sequenced the blood TCR repertoires of roughly 5 healthy adults. To increase sequencing depth and limit assay-specific biases, TCR repertoire library preparation and sequencing were carried out by different laboratories using diverse techniques. Per donor, leukapheresis produced somewhere between about 0.94 and 10 billion PBMCs.

Donors were healthy HIV-negative adults with no recently reported acute infections or vaccinations. Every donor was a Caucasian adult residing in Nashville, Tennessee, USA. For unsorted samples, tens of millions of PBMCs were counted, and genomic DNA was extracted using the QIAamp DNA Blood Mini kit. Blood was collected by leukapheresis, and PBMCs were isolated by Ficoll-Histopaque density gradient centrifugation and then cryopreserved in liquid nitrogen vapor phase. Points the paper makes about the study in general: Pairwise subsampling led to the expectation that sequencing depth would affect the degree of clonotype sharing among donors. The genetic and exposure-history diversity represented was limited by the small number of donors. Sampling was restricted to blood, and TCR repertoires in tissue are likely to differ from TCR repertoires in blood.

Ends included, the CDR3 has 17 residues. CDR3 DNA is the only sequence kept; it has 51 bases, read in frame from the first base. From the germline V gene (reference sequence), CDR1 is SGHNT and CDR2 is YYREEE. Germline trimming: 0 bases from V, 0 bases from J; junction bases outside gene matches: 4. The clonotype was recovered from a woman aged 35 to 49 in good health. Some clones in this sample may be carry-over from other donors' samples. Sequencing was done on a sample of PBMCs. The chain uses TRBV5-4 and TRBJ1-5; TRBD1 lines up with 9 middle nucleotides. The nucleotide sequence reads TGTGCCAGCAGCTTGGGACAGGGGGGGTTTAGCAATCAGCCCCAGCATGTT. This encodes CASSLGQGGFSNQPQHV.